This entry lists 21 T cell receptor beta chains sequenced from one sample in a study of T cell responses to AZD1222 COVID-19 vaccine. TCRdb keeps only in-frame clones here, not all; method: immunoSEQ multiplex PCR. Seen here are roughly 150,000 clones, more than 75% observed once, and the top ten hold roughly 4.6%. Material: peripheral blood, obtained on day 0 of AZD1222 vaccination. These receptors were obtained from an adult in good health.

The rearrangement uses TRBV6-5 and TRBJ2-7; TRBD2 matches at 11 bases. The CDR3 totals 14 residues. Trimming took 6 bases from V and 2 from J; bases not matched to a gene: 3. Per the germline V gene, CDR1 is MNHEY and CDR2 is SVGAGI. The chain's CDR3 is CASRGTSGTYEQYF. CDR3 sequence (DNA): TGTGCCAGCAGGGGGACTAGCGGAACCTACGAGCAGTACTTC.

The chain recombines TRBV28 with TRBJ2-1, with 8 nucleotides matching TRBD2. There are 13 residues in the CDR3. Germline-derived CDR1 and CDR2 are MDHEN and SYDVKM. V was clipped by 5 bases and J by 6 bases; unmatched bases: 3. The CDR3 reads CASSTGTSNEQFF. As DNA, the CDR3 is TGTGCCAGCAGTACCGGGACTAGCAATGAGCAGTTCTTC.

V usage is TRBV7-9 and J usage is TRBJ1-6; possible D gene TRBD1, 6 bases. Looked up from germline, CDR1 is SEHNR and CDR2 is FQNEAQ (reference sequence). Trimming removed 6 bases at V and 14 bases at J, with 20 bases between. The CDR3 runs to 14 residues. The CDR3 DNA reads TGTGCCAGCAGTCCCAGGGACATGCCTTACTCCCTCCACTTT. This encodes CASSPRDMPYSLHF.

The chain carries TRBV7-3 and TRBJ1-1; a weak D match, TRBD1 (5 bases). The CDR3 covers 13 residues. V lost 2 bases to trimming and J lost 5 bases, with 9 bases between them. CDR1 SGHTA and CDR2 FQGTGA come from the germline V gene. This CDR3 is CASSLSTVTEAFF. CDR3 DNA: TGTGCCAGCAGCTTATCGACAGTGACTGAAGCTTTCTTT.

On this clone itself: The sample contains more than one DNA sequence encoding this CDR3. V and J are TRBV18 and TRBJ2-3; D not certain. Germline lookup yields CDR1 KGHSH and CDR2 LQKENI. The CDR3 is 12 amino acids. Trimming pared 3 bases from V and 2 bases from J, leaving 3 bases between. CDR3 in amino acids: CASSPNTDTQYF. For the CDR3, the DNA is TGTGCCAGCTCACCTAACACAGATACGCAGTATTTT.

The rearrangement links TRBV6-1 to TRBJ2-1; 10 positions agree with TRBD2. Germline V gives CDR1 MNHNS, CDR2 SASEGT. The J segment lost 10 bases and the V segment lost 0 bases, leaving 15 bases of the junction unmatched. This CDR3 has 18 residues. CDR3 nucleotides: TGTGCCAGCAGTGAAGCGCTTCGTAATAGCGGGAGGTCAGGGGAGCAGTTCTTC. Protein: CASSEALRNSGRSGEQFF.

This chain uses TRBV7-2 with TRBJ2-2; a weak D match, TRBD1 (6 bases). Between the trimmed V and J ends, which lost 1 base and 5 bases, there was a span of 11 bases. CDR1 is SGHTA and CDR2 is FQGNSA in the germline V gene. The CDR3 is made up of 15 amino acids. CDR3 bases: TGTGCCAGCAGCTTAGAGGGGACACAAACCGGGGAGCTGTTTTTT. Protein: CASSLEGTQTGELFF.

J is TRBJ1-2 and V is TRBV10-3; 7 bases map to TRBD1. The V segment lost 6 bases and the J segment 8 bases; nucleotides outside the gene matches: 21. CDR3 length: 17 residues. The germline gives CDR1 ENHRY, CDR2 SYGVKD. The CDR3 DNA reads TGTGCCATCAGCGAGCCCTCCCTCGGACTACCGGGACAGGGCTACACCTTC. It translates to CAISEPSLGLPGQGYTF.

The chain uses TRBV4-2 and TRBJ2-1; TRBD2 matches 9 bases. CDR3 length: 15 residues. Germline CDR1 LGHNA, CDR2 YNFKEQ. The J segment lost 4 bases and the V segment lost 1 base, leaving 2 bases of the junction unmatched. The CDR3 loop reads CASSQVAGGYNEQFF. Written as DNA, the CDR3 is TGTGCCAGCAGCCAAGTGGCGGGAGGGTACAATGAGCAGTTCTTC.

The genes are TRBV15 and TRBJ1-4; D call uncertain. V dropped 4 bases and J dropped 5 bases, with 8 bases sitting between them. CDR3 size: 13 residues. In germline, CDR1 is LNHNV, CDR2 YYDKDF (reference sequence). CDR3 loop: CATSTRRNEKLFF. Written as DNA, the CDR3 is TGTGCCACCAGCACTCGGAGAAATGAAAAACTGTTTTTT.

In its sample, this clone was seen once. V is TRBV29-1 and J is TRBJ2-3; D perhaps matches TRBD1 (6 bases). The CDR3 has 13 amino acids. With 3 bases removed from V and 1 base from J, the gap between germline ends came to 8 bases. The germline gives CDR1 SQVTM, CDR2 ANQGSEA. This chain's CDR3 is CSVDRQGTDTQYF. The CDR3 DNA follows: TGCAGCGTTGACCGACAGGGCACAGATACGCAGTATTTT.

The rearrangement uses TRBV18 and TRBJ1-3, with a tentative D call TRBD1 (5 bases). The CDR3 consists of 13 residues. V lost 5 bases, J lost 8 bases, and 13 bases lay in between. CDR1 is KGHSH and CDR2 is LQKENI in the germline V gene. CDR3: CASSGNRGDTIYF. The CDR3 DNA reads TGTGCCAGCTCAGGCAATCGAGGGGACACCATATATTTT. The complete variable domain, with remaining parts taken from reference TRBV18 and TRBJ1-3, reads NAGVMQNPRHLVRRRGQEARLRCSPMKGHSHVYWYRQLPEEGLKFMVYLQKENIIDESGMPKERFSAEFPKEGPSILRIQQVVRGDSAAYFCASSGNRGDTIYFGEGSWLTVV.

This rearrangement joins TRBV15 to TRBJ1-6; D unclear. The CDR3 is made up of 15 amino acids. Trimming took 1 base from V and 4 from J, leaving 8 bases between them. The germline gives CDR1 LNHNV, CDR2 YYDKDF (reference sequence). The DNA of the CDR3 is TGTGCCACCAGCAGAGGGTATCAATATAATTCACCCCTCCACTTT. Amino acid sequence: CATSRGYQYNSPLHF.

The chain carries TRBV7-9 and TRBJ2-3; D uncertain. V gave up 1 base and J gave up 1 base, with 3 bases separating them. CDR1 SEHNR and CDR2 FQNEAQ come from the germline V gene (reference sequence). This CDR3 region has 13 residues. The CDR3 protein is CASSLGGTDTQYF. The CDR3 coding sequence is TGTGCCAGCAGCTTAGGGGGCACAGATACGCAGTATTTT.

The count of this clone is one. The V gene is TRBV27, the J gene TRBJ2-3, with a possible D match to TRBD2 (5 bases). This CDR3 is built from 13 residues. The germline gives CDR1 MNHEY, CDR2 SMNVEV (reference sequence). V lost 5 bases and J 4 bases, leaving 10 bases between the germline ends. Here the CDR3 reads CASSLAGADTQYF. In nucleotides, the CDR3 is TGTGCCAGCAGTCTTGCGGGCGCAGATACGCAGTATTTT.

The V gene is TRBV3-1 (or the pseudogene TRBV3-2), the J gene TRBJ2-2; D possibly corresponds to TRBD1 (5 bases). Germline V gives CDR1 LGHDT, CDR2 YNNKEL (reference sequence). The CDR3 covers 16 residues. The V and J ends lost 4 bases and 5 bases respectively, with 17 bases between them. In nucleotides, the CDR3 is TGTGCCAGCAGCCCCCATCGCCCAGGGAAGACCGGGGAGCTGTTTTTT. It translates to CASSPHRPGKTGELFF.

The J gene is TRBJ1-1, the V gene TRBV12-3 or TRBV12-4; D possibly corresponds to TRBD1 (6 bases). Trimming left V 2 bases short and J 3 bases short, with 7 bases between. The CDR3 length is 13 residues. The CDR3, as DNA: TGTGCCAGCAGTTTAAGGACAGACACTGAAGCTTTCTTT. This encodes CASSLRTDTEAFF.

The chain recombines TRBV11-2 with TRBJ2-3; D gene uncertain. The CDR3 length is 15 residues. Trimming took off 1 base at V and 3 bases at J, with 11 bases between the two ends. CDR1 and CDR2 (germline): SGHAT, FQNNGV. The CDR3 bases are TGTGCCAGCAGCTTAGGACCCCTGGGGACAGATACGCAGTATTTT. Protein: CASSLGPLGTDTQYF.

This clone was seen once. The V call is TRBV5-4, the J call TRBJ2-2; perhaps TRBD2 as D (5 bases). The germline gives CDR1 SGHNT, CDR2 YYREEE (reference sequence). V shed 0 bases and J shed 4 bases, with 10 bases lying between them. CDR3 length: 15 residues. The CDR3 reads CASSLGGLGTGELFF. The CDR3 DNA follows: TGTGCCAGCAGCTTGGGAGGGTTGGGCACCGGGGAGCTGTTTTTT.

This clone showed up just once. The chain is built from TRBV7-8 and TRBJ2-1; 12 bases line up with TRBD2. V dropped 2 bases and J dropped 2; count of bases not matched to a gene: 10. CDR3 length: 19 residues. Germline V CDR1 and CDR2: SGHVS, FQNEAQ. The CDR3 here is CASSLTLAGGPIPYNEQFF. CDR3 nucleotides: TGTGCCAGCAGCTTAACCCTAGCGGGAGGGCCGATCCCCTACAATGAGCAGTTCTTC.

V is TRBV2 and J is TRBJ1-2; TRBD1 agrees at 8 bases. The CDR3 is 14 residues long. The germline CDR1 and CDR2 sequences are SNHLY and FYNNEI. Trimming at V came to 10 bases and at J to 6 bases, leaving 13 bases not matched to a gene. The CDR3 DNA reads TGTGCCAACATTATCAGGGGGCTGTCGAATGGCTACACCTTC. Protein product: CANIIRGLSNGYTF.